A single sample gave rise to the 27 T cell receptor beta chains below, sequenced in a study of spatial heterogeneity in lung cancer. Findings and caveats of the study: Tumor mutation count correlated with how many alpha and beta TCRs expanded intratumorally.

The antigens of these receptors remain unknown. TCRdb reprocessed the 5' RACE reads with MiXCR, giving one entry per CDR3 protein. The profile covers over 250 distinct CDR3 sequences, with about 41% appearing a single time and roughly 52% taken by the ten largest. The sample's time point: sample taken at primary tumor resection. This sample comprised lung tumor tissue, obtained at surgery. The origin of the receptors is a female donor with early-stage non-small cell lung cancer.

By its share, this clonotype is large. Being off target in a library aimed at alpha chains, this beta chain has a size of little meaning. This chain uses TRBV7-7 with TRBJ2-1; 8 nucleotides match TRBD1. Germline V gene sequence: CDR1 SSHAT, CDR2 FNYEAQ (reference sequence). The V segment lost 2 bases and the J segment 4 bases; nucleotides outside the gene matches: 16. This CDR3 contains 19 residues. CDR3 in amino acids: CASSLNSGEAGGLYNEQFF. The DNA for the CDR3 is TGTGCCAGCAGCTTAAATTCGGGCGAAGCAGGGGGCTTGTACAATGAGCAGTTCTTC.

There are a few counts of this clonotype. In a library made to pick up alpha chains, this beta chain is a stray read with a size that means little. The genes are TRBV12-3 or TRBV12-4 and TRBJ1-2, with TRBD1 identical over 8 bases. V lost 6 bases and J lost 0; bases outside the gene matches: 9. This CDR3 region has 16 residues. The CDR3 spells CASRLNRGRSNYGYTF. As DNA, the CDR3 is TGTGCCAGCAGACTAAACAGGGGGAGGTCTAACTATGGCTACACCTTC.

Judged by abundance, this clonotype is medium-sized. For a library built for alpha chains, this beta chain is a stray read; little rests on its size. CDR3 DNA sequence: TGTGCCACCAGTGAGGGAGATACGCAGTATTTT. Its protein is CATSEGDTQYF. The chain uses TRBV24-1 and TRBJ2-3; no clear D gene. V was shortened by 4 bases and J by 5 bases, with 3 bases between the two germline ends. The CDR3 is 11 residues long. Germline assignment: CDR1 KGHDR and CDR2 SFDVKD.

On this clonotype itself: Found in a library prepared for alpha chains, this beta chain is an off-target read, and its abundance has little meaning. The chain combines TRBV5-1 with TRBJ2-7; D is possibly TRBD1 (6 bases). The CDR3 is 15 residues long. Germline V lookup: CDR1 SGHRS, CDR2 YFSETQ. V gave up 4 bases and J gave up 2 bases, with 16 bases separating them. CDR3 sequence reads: CASSQQGFGAYEQYF. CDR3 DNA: TGCGCCAGCAGCCAACAGGGTTTTGGGGCCTACGAGCAGTACTTC.

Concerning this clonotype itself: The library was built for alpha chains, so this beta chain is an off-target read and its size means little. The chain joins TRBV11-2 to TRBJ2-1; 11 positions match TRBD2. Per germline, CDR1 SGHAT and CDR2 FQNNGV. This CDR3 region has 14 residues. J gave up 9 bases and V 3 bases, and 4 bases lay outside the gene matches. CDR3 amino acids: CASSFSGGATEQFF. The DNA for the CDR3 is TGTGCCAGCAGCTTTAGCGGGGGGGCCACTGAGCAGTTCTTC.

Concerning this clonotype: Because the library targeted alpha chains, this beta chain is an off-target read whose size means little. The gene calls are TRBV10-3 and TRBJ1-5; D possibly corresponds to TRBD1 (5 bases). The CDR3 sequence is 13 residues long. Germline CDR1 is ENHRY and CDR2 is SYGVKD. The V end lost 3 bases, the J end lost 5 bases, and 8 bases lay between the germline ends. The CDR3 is CAISDRVDQPQHF. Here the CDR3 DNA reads TGTGCCATCAGTGACAGGGTAGATCAGCCCCAGCATTTT.

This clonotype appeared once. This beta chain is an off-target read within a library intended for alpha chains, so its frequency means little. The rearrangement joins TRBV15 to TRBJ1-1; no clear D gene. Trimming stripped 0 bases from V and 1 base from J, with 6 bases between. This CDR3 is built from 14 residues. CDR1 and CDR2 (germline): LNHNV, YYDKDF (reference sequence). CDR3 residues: CATSRDPENTEAFF. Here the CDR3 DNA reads TGTGCCACCAGCAGAGATCCAGAGAACACTGAAGCTTTCTTT.

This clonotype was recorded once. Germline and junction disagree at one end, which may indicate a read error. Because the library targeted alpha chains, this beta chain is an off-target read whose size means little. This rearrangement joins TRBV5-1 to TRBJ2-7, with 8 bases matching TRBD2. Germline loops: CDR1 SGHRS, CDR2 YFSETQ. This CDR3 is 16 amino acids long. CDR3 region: CVSSWYFAGGTYEQYF. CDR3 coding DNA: TGCGTCAGCAGCTGGTACTTTGCGGGGGGCACCTACGAGCAGTACTTC.

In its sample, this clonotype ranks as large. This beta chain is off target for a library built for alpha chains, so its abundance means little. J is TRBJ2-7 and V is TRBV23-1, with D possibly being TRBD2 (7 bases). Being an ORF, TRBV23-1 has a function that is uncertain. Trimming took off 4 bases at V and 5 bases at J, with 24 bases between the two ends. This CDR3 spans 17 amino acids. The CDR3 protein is CASSPGTFGGSANEQYF. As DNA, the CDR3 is TGCGCCAGCAGTCCTGGGACATTTGGCGGGAGTGCCAACGAGCAGTACTTC.

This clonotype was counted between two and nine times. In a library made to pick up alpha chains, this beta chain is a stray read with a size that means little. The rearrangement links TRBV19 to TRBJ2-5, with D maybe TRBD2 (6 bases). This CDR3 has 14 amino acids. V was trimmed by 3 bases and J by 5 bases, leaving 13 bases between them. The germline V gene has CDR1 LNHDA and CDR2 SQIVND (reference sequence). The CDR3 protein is CASSIPGDSETQYF. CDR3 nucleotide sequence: TGTGCCAGTAGTATCCCGGGAGACAGCGAGACCCAGTACTTC. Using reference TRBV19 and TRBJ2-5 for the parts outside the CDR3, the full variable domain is DGGITQSPKYLFRKEGQNVTLSCEQNLNHDAMYWYRQDPGQGLRLIYYSQIVNDFQKGDIAEGYSVSREKKESFPLTVTSAQKNPTAFYLCASSIPGDSETQYFGPGTRLLVL.

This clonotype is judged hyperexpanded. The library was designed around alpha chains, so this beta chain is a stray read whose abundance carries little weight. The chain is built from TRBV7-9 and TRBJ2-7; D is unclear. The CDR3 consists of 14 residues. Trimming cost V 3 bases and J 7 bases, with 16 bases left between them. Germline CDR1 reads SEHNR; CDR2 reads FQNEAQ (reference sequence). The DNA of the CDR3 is TGTGCCAGCAGCTTGAGTCCCAATATCGGGGAGCAGTACTTC. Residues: CASSLSPNIGEQYF.

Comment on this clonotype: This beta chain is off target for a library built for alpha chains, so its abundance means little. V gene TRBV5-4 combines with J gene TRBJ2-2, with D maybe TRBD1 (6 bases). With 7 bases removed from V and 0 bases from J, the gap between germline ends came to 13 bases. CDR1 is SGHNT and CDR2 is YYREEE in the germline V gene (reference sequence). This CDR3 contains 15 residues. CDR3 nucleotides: TGTGCCAGCCATCCAGGGGACACGAACACCGGGGAGCTGTTTTTT. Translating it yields CASHPGDTNTGELFF.

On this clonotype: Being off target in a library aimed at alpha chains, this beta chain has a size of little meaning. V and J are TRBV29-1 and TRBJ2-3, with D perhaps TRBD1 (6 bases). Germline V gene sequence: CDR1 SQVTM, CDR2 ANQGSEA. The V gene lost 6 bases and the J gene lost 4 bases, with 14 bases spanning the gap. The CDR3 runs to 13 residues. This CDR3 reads CSVEQGSADTQYF. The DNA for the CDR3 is TGCAGCGTGGAGCAGGGGTCGGCAGATACGCAGTATTTT.

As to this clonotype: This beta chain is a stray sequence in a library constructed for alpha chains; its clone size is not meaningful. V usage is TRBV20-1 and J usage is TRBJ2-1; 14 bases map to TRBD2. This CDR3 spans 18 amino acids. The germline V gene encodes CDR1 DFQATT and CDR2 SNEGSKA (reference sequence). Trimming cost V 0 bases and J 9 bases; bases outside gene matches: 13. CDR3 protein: CSARDLSTSGRVLSEQFF. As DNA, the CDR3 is TGCAGTGCTAGAGATCTCTCGACTAGCGGGAGGGTTTTAAGTGAGCAGTTCTTC.

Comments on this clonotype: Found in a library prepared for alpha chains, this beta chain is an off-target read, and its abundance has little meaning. The CDR3 reads CSVEVGAQETQYF. The CDR3 DNA follows: TGCAGCGTTGAAGTAGGGGCCCAAGAGACCCAGTACTTC. V is TRBV29-1 and J is TRBJ2-5, with D possibly matching TRBD1 (5 bases). The germline V gene encodes CDR1 SQVTM and CDR2 ANQGSEA. Trimming removed 1 base at V and 1 base at J, with 7 bases between. The CDR3 contains 13 residues.

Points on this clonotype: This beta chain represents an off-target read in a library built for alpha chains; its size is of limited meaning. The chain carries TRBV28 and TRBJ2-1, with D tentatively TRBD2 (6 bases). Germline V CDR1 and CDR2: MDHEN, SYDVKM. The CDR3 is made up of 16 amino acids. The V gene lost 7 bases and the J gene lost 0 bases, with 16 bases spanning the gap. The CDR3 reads CASTLSAGSSYNEQFF. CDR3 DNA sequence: TGTGCCAGCACCCTTTCGGCCGGGAGCTCCTACAATGAGCAGTTCTTC.

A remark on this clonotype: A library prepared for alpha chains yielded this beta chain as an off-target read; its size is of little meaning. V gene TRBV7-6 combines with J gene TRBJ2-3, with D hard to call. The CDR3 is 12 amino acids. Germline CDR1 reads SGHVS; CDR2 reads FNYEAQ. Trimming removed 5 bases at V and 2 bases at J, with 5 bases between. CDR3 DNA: TGTGCCAGCAGCCCCTTCACAGATACGCAGTATTTT. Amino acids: CASSPFTDTQYF. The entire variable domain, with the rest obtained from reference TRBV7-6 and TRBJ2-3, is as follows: GAGVSQSPRYKVTKRGQDVALRCDPISGHVSLYWYRQALGQGPEFLTYFNYEAQQDKSGLPNDRFSAERPEGSISTLTIQRTEQRDSAMYRCASSPFTDTQYFGPGTRLTVL.

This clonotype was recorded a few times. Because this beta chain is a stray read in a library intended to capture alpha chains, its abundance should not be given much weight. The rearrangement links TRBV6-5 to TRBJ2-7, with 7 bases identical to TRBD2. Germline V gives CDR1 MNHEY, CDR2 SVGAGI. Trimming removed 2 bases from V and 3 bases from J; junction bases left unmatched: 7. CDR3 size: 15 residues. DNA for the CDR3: TGTGCCAGCAGTTACGGGGACTATGATGTCTACGAGCAGTACTTC. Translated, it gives CASSYGDYDVYEQYF.

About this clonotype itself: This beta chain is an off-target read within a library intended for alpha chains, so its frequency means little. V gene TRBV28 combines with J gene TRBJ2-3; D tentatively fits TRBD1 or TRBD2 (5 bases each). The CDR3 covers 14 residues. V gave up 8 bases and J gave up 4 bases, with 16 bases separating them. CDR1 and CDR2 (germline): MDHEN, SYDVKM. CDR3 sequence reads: CASANGQGPDTQYF. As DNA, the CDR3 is TGTGCCAGCGCAAACGGGCAGGGACCAGATACGCAGTATTTT.

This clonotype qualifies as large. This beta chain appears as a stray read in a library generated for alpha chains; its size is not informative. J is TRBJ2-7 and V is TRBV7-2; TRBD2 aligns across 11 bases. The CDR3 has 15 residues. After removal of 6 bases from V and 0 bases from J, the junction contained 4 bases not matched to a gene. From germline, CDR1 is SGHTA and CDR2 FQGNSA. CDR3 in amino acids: CASREGLAVSYEQYF. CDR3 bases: TGTGCCAGCAGAGAGGGACTAGCGGTCTCCTACGAGCAGTACTTC.

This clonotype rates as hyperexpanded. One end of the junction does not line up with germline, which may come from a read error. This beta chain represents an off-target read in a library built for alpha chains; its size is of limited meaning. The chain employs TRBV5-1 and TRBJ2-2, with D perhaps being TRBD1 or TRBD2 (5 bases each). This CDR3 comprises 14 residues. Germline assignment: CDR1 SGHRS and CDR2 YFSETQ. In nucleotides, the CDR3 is TGCACCAGCAGCTTTACGGGGCTCCCCGGGGAGCTGTTTTTT. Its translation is CTSSFTGLPGELFF.

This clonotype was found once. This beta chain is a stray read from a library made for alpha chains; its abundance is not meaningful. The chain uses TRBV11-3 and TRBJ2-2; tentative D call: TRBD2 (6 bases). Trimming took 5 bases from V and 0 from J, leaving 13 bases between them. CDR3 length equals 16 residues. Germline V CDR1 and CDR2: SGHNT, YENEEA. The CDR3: CASSASSAANTGELFF. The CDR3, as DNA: TGTGCCAGCAGCGCCTCTAGCGCCGCGAACACCGGGGAGCTGTTTTTT.

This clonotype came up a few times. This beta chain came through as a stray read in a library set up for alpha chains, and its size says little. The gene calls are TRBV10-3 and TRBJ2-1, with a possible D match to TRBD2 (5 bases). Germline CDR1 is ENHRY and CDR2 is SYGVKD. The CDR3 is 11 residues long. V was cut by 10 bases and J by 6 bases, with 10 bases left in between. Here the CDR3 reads CATGVSNEQFF. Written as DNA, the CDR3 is TGTGCCACCGGGGTGAGCAATGAGCAGTTCTTC.

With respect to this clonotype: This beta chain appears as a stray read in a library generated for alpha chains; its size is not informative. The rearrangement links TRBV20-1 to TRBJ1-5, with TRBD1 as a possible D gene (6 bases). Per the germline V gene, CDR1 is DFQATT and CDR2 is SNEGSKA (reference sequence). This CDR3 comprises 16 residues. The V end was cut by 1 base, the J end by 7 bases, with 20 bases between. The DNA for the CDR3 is TGCAGTGCTAGAGGCCGGGCCCAGGGGATCGGGCAGCCCCAGCATTTT. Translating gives CSARGRAQGIGQPQHF.

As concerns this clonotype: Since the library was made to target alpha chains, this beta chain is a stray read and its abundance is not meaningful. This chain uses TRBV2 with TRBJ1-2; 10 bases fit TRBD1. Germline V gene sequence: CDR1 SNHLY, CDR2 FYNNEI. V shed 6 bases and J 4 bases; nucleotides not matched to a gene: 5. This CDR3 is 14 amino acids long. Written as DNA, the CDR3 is TGTGCCAGCAGCCCCGACAGGGGGCCCTATGGCTACACCTTC. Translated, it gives CASSPDRGPYGYTF.

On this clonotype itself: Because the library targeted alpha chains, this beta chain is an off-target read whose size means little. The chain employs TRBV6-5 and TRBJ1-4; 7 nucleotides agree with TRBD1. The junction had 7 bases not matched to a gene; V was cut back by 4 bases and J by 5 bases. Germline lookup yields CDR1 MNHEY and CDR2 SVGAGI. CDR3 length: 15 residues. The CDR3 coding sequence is TGTGCCAGCAGTTCAACGACAGGGACCAATGAAAAACTGTTTTTT. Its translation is CASSSTTGTNEKLFF.

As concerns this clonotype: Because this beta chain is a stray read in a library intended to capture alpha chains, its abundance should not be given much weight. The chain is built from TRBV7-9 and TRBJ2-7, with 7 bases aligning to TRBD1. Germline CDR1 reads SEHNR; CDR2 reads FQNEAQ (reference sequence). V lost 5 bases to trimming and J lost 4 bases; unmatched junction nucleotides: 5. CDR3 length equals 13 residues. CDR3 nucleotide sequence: TGTGCCAGCAGCCCAGGGACAGAGTACGAGCAGTACTTC. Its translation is CASSPGTEYEQYF.